The entry that follows covers one T cell receptor beta chain sequence. Germline CDR1 is SGHDT and CDR2 is YYEEEE. This CDR3 region has 15 residues. Trimming removed 4 bases at V and 4 bases at J, with 16 bases between. This specimen belongs to a study of blood T cell repertoires in COVID-19. About the research overall: T cells, B-cell-depleted T cells, or PBMCs provided the cDNA or gDNA that served as material.

Measured with immunoSEQ multiplex PCR; TCRdb has only the in-frame clones, and not every one. The profile shows 180,000 or so clones, around 83% of them singletons. Before being deemed recovered, Cohort 3 donors had two negative PCRs, clearance, or symptom resolution. This TCR was recovered from a man in his forties who had recovered from COVID-19. Sequenced: PBMCs or T cells enriched from blood (not recorded which). This chain connects TRBV5-6 to TRBJ2-3, with D possibly matching TRBD2 (5 bases). The CDR3 nucleotides are TGTGCCAGCAGCCTCGGACTCTCGGACCCAGATACGCAGTATTTT. It is translated as CASSLGLSDPDTQYF.